This TCR beta chain was retrieved from a study of T cells after yellow fever vaccination. General study points: Subsequent booster samples again held most clones from primary vaccination (roughly 96% CD4, 85% to 90% CD8). Only a minor proportion of clonotypes was detected across both CD4 and CD8 compartments. Though weaker, the secondary response peaked faster, on day 5 versus 15.

With 2 bases clipped from V and 3 bases from J, the junction kept 10 bases outside the gene matches. The CDR3 loop spans 16 amino acids. Germline V lookup: CDR1 SGHNT, CDR2 YYREEE (reference sequence). By 5'RACE template switching, TCR cDNA was produced, with a universal primer site and UMIs added in the process. From the 5' RACE reads, TCRdb called clonotypes with MiXCR, one entry per CDR3 protein. The sample carries some 400,000 distinct CDR3 sequences, around 6.5% recorded once. This clonotype was seen more than once but under ten times. Its target is not known. This sequence was found in a man aged 25 to 40 who received the YFV17D yellow fever vaccine. This chain connects TRBV5-4 to TRBJ2-7; 8 bases map to TRBD2. Here the sequenced sample was PBMCs, taken 5 days after the yellow fever booster vaccination. CDR3 in DNA: TGTGCCAGCAGCTTTAGGGCGGGAGGTTATGACTACGAGCAGTACTTC. Its translation: CASSFRAGGYDYEQYF.